These 27 T cell receptor beta chains were sequenced from one sample in a study of blood T cell repertoires in COVID-19. TCRdb keeps only in-frame clones here, not all; method: immunoSEQ multiplex PCR. The repertoire holds some 69,000 clones, with approximately 80% as singletons. Sequences were obtained from peripheral blood. The receptor source for this set is an elderly man with active or convalescent COVID-19.

This clone appeared a few times. The CDR3 nucleotides are TGTGCCAGCAGTACGACTAGCGGGGACTACGAGCAGTACTTC. Protein sequence: CASSTTSGDYEQYF. The chain couples TRBV6-5 to TRBJ2-7; 11 nucleotides match TRBD2. Germline-derived CDR1 and CDR2 are MNHEY and SVGAGI. The CDR3 consists of 14 residues. J was trimmed by 3 bases and V by 5 bases; bases with no gene match: 3.

The chain couples TRBV2 to TRBJ1-6; 7 nucleotides line up with TRBD1. Germline V CDR1 and CDR2: SNHLY, FYNNEI. CDR3 length: 15 residues. Trimming removed 2 bases from V and 6 bases from J; junction bases left unmatched: 4. The CDR3 DNA follows: TGTGCCAGCAGTGAAAGGGGGCGCCTTAATTCACCCCTCCACTTT. Translated: CASSERGRLNSPLHF.

This chain links TRBV30 with TRBJ2-7; TRBD2 is a possible D gene (6 bases). Trimming removed 1 base at V and 2 bases at J, with 12 bases between. The CDR3 consists of 14 residues. Germline-derived CDR1 and CDR2 are GTSNPN and SVGIG (reference sequence). The CDR3 coding sequence is TGTGCCTGGAGTGGCGGGGCCTATGCCTACGAGCAGTACTTC. Translating it yields CAWSGGAYAYEQYF.

This clone has just a few counts. The chain is built from TRBV27 and TRBJ2-7, with TRBD1 matching over 8 bases. The V gene end was trimmed by 6 bases and the J gene end by 0 bases; junction bases not matched to a gene: 7. The CDR3 has 15 amino acids. Germline V gene sequence: CDR1 MNHEY, CDR2 SMNVEV (reference sequence). CDR3 sequence reads: CASRRTGSNSYEQYF. DNA for the CDR3: TGTGCCAGCAGGAGGACAGGGTCTAACTCCTACGAGCAGTACTTC.

The genes are TRBV10-3 and TRBJ2-3; D not resolved. CDR1 and CDR2 from the germline V gene are ENHRY and SYGVKD. The CDR3 totals 15 residues. Trimming cost V 4 bases and J 0 bases, with 11 bases left between them. This CDR3 reads CAISGPGASTDTQYF. CDR3 nucleotides: TGTGCCATCAGTGGCCCAGGTGCTAGCACAGATACGCAGTATTTT.

This clone was detected once. This CDR3 is CASSGSGSREQFF. For the CDR3, the DNA is TGTGCCAGCAGCGGGAGTGGGTCGAGGGAGCAGTTCTTC. This chain connects TRBV7-8 to TRBJ2-1; a weak D match, TRBD2 (5 bases). Germline V gene data show CDR1 as SGHVS and CDR2 as FQNEAQ. This CDR3 has 13 amino acids. V gave up 5 bases and J gave up 10 bases, with 15 bases separating them.

This chain joins TRBV10-1 and TRBJ2-5; 7 bases map to TRBD2. Germline CDR1 WNHNN, CDR2 SYGVQD (reference sequence). The V gene end was trimmed by 0 bases and the J gene end by 7 bases; junction bases not matched to a gene: 2. The CDR3 runs 13 residues. The CDR3 is CASSESLAATQYF. In DNA form, the CDR3 reads TGCGCCAGCAGTGAGTCCCTAGCGGCGACCCAGTACTTC.

The J gene is TRBJ2-2, the V gene TRBV5-1; 9 bases line up with TRBD1. J was trimmed by 0 bases and V by 4 bases; bases with no gene match: 4. CDR1 is SGHRS and CDR2 is YFSETQ in the germline V gene. This CDR3 spans 16 amino acids. CDR3 in DNA: TGCGCCAGCAGCCCCAGACAGGGGGCGAACACCGGGGAGCTGTTTTTT. Its translation is CASSPRQGANTGELFF.

V and J are TRBV5-6 and TRBJ2-7, with 16 positions matching TRBD2. The junction had 4 bases not matched to a gene; V was cut back by 5 bases and J by 2 bases. The CDR3 has 16 residues. The germline CDR1 and CDR2 sequences are SGHDT and YYEEEE. The CDR3 region is CASREGLAGGPYEQYF. The CDR3 DNA sequence: TGTGCCAGCAGGGAGGGACTAGCGGGAGGGCCCTACGAGCAGTACTTC.

This sequence joins TRBV5-5 and TRBJ2-1; TRBD1 might be the D (5 bases). The V end lost 0 bases, the J end lost 7 bases, and 14 bases lay between the germline ends. Germline V gene lookup returns CDR1 SGHKS and CDR2 YYEKEE (reference sequence). This CDR3 spans 15 amino acids. The chain's CDR3 is CASSLVTDTWNEQFF. Here the CDR3 DNA reads TGTGCCAGCAGCTTGGTTACGGACACTTGGAATGAGCAGTTCTTC.

The chain carries TRBV28 and TRBJ2-5; D is uncertain. V was pared by 1 base and J by 1 base, with 7 bases between. Germline CDR1 and CDR2: MDHEN and SYDVKM. The CDR3 totals 14 residues. CDR3 in DNA: TGTGCCAGCAGTTTATCGGGTGTCCAAGAGACCCAGTACTTC. Translation: CASSLSGVQETQYF.

The chain uses TRBV5-6 and TRBJ1-6, with TRBD1 identical over 8 bases. This CDR3 has 14 amino acids. Germline V gene sequence: CDR1 SGHDT, CDR2 YYEEEE. Germline trimming cut 2 bases from V and 9 bases from J; bases unmatched to any gene: 4. The CDR3 DNA follows: TGTGCCAGCAGCTTCCAGGGGGCGGGTTCACCCCTCCACTTT. Protein product: CASSFQGAGSPLHF.

The chain recombines TRBV7-2 with TRBJ2-7, with TRBD2 identical over 8 bases. Germline CDR1 is SGHTA and CDR2 is FQGNSA. The V gene end was trimmed by 4 bases and the J gene end by 5 bases; junction bases not matched to a gene: 4. The CDR3 length is 13 residues. CDR3 loop: CASSSRGGDEQYF. The CDR3 DNA reads as TGTGCCAGCAGCTCCCGGGGGGGAGACGAGCAGTACTTC. Combining the CDR3 with reference TRBV7-2 and TRBJ2-7 gives the whole variable domain GAGVSQSPSNKVTEKGKDVELRCDPISGHTALYWYRQSLGQGLEFLIYFQGNSAPDKSGLPSDRFSAERTGGSVSTLTIQRTQQEDSAVYLCASSSRGGDEQYFGPGTRLTVT.

The chain uses TRBV5-6 and TRBJ1-5, with 7 bases aligning to TRBD1. There are 14 residues in the CDR3. The germline gives CDR1 SGHDT, CDR2 YYEEEE. The trim removed 3 bases at V and 9 bases at J, leaving 9 bases unmatched. The CDR3 spells CASSYAQGLGPQHF. CDR3 coding DNA: TGTGCCAGCAGCTATGCACAGGGGCTGGGGCCCCAGCATTTT.

This chain connects TRBV30 to TRBJ1-1; tentatively, D is TRBD1 (5 bases). CDR3 size: 12 residues. Germline V gene sequence: CDR1 GTSNPN, CDR2 SVGIG (reference sequence). Deletions cut 8 bases from V and 5 bases from J, with 15 bases between. In nucleotides, the CDR3 is TGTGCCCGGGACCGCCGGGGGACTGAAGCTTTCTTT. This translates into CARDRRGTEAFF.

V gene TRBV28 combines with J gene TRBJ2-5; TRBD2 matches at 12 bases. The CDR3 is 16 residues long. CDR1 MDHEN and CDR2 SYDVKM come from the germline V gene. V shed 5 bases, J shed 0 bases, and the junction held 4 bases outside the gene matches. This chain's CDR3 is CASSPGLAGYQETQYF. DNA for the CDR3: TGTGCCAGCAGTCCCGGACTAGCGGGATACCAAGAGACCCAGTACTTC.

This clone was detected only a few times. The chain links TRBV2 to TRBJ2-7; TRBD2 aligns across 8 bases. J gave up 5 bases and V 2 bases, and 5 bases lay outside the gene matches. Germline V CDR1 and CDR2: SNHLY, FYNNEI. The CDR3 totals 14 residues. The CDR3 DNA follows: TGTGCCAGCAGTGAACGGGGGGGCTGGAACGAGCAGTACTTC. Protein sequence: CASSERGGWNEQYF.

The chain recombines TRBV6-4 with TRBJ2-7; weak D call: TRBD2 (5 bases). This CDR3 has 14 residues. Germline loops: CDR1 MRHNA, CDR2 SNTAGT. Trimming took off 7 bases at V and 0 bases at J, with 13 bases between the two ends. For the CDR3, the DNA is TGTGCCAGCACCTGGACGGGAAACTCCTACGAGCAGTACTTC. It encodes CASTWTGNSYEQYF.

The chain joins TRBV6-5 to TRBJ2-7; D is undetermined. CDR1 and CDR2 (germline): MNHEY, SVGAGI. CDR3 size: 15 residues. Deletions cut 2 bases from V and 0 bases from J, with 11 bases between. CDR3 in DNA: TGTGCCAGCAGTTACGGTCCGGGTGCCTCCTACGAGCAGTACTTC. Translation: CASSYGPGASYEQYF.

J is TRBJ1-1 and V is TRBV4-1; no definite D call. Trimming cost V 8 bases and J 5 bases, with 21 bases left between them. The CDR3 length is 15 residues. The germline gives CDR1 MGHRA, CDR2 YSYEKL. The CDR3 spells CASGGSYSLGTEAFF. In DNA form, the CDR3 reads TGCGCCAGCGGCGGGTCCTACTCGTTGGGGACTGAAGCTTTCTTT.

The chain recombines TRBV11-3 with TRBJ1-3; D perhaps matches TRBD1 (6 bases). Between the trimmed V and J ends, which lost 5 bases and 3 bases, there was a span of 17 bases. Germline assignment: CDR1 SGHNT and CDR2 YENEEA. The CDR3 runs to 16 residues. The CDR3 sequence is CASSHLPGDIGNTIYF. The CDR3 DNA reads as TGTGCCAGCAGCCATCTACCCGGGGACATTGGAAACACCATATATTTT.

CDR3 sequence: CASSLVAGGGGELFF. In DNA form, the CDR3 reads TGTGCCAGCAGCTTAGTGGCAGGGGGAGGCGGGGAGCTGTTTTTT. V is TRBV11-3 and J is TRBJ2-2; possibly TRBD1 for D (7 bases). Per the germline V gene, CDR1 is SGHNT and CDR2 is YENEEA. The CDR3 sequence is 15 residues long. V was shortened by 1 base and J by 7 bases, with 13 bases between the two germline ends. The variable domain in full, completed from reference TRBV11-3 and TRBJ2-2, reads EAGVVQSPRYKIIEKKQPVAFWCNPISGHNTLYWYLQNLGQGPELLIRYENEEAVDDSQLPKDRFSAERLKGVDSTLKIQPAELGDSAVYLCASSLVAGGGGELFFGEGSRLTVL.

V usage is TRBV18 and J usage is TRBJ2-7; weak D call: TRBD1 (6 bases). V lost 4 bases, J lost 2 bases, and 15 bases lay in between. The CDR3 runs 15 residues. The germline V gene encodes CDR1 KGHSH and CDR2 LQKENI. In DNA, the CDR3 is TGTGCCAGCTCACAGAACCGGGACACAGCCTACGAGCAGTACTTC. Its protein product is CASSQNRDTAYEQYF.

The chain joins TRBV6-1 to TRBJ1-6, with 7 bases aligning to TRBD1. With V trimmed by 3 bases and J by 7 bases, 9 bases remained unmatched. The CDR3 covers 16 residues. Per the germline V gene, CDR1 is MNHNS and CDR2 is SASEGT. The CDR3 region is CASSDRTGRGNSPLHF. CDR3 bases: TGTGCCAGCAGTGACAGGACAGGAAGGGGGAATTCACCCCTCCACTTT.

This chain joins TRBV28 and TRBJ2-4, with TRBD1 matching over 7 bases. The V segment lost 6 bases and the J segment 6 bases; nucleotides outside the gene matches: 5. In germline, CDR1 is MDHEN, CDR2 SYDVKM. The CDR3 runs to 13 residues. This CDR3 is CASRLTGRNIQYF. CDR3 sequence (DNA): TGTGCCAGCAGGTTGACAGGGAGAAACATTCAGTACTTC.

This clone was recorded only once. This rearrangement joins TRBV3-1 (or the pseudogene TRBV3-2) to TRBJ2-5; 9 positions agree with TRBD1. Germline CDR1 is LGHDT and CDR2 is YNNKEL (reference sequence). The length of the CDR3 is 14 residues. The V segment lost 5 bases and the J segment 5 bases; nucleotides outside the gene matches: 6. The CDR3 sequence is CASSYRGRGETQYF. The DNA of the CDR3 is TGTGCCAGCAGCTACAGGGGGCGCGGGGAGACCCAGTACTTC.

The gene calls are TRBV7-2 and TRBJ2-1; 7 nucleotides agree with TRBD2. V was clipped by 5 bases and J by 0 bases; unmatched bases: 13. Germline CDR1 SGHTA, CDR2 FQGNSA. The CDR3 loop spans 18 amino acids. CDR3 sequence (DNA): TGTGCCAGCAGCGGGTTTACGACTAGCAGACTCTCCTACAATGAGCAGTTCTTC. Residues: CASSGFTTSRLSYNEQFF. The whole variable domain, remainder taken from reference TRBV7-2 and TRBJ2-1, is GAGVSQSPSNKVTEKGKDVELRCDPISGHTALYWYRQSLGQGLEFLIYFQGNSAPDKSGLPSDRFSAERTGGSVSTLTIQRTQQEDSAVYLCASSGFTTSRLSYNEQFFGPGTRLTVL.